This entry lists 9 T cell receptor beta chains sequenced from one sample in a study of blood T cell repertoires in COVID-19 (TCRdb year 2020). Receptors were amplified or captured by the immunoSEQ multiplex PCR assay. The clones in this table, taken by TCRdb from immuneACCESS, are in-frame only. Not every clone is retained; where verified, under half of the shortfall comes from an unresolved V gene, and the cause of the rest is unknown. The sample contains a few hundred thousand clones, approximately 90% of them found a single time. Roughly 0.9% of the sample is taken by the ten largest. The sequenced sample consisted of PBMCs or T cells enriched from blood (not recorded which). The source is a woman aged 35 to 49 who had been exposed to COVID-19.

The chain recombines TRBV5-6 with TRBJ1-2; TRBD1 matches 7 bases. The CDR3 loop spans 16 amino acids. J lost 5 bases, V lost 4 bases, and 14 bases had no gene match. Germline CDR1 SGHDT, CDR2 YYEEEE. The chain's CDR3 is CASSPRTGLLLYGYTF. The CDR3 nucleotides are TGTGCCAGCAGCCCGCGGACAGGTCTATTGTTGTATGGCTACACCTTC.

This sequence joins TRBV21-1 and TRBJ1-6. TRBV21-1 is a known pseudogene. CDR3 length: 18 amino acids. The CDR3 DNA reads TGTGCCAGCAGCAAAGGGAGGGGTGGGAGCTCCTATAATTCACCCCTCCACTTT. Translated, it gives CASSKGRGGSSYNSPLHF.

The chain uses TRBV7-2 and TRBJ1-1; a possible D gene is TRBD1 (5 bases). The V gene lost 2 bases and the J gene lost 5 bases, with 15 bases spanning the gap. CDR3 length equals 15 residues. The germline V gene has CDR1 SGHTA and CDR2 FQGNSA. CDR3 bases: TGTGCCAGCAGCTTAAACCCGGGGGGGACGACTGAAGCTTTCTTT. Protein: CASSLNPGGTTEAFF.

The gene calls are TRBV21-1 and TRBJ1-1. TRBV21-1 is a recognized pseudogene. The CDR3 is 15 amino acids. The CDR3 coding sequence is TGTGCCAGCAGCGCCTCAACGGGAAAGAACACTGAAGCTTTCTTT. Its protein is CASSASTGKNTEAFF.

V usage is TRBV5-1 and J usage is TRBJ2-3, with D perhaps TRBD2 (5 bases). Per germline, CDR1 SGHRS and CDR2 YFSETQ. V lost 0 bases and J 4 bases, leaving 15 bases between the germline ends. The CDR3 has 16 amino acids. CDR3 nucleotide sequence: TGCGCCAGCAGCTTGGGGGTTGGAGGTTTCGCAGATACGCAGTATTTT. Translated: CASSLGVGGFADTQYF. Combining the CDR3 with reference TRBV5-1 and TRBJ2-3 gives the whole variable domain KAGVTQTPRYLIKTRGQQVTLSCSPISGHRSVSWYQQTPGQGLQFLFEYFSETQRNKGNFPGRFSGRQFSNSRSEMNVSTLELGDSALYLCASSLGVGGFADTQYFGPGTRLTVL.

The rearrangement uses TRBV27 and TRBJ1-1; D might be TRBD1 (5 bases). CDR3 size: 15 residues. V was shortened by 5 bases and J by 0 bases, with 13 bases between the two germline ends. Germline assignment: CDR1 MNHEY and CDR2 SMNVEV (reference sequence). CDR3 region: CASSQGWSMNTEAFF. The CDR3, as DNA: TGTGCCAGCAGTCAGGGTTGGTCAATGAACACTGAAGCTTTCTTT.

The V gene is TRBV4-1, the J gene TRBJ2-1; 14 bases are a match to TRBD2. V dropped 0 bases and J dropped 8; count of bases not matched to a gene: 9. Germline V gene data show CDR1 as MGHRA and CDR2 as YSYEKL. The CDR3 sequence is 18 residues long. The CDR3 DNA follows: TGCGCCAGCAGCCAAGACTGGCTGAGGGGACTAGCGGGAGATGAGCAGTTCTTC. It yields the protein CASSQDWLRGLAGDEQFF.

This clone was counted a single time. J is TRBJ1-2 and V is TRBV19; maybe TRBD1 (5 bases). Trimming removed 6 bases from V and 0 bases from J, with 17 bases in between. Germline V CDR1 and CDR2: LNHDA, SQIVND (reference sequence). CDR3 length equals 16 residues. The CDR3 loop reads CASRPAGGETNYGYTF. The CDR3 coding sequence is TGTGCCAGTAGGCCCGCGGGGGGGGAAACTAACTATGGCTACACCTTC.

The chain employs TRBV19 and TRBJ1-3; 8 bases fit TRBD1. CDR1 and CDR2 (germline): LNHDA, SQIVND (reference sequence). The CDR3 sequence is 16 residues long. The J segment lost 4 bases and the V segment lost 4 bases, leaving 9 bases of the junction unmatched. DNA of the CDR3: TGTGCCAGTAGTACAGTACAGGGGGTCTCCGGAAACACCATATATTTT. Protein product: CASSTVQGVSGNTIYF.